This is a list of T cell receptor beta chains from one sample in a study of blood T cell repertoires in COVID-19. Profiled with immunoSEQ multiplex PCR; TCRdb holds only in-frame clones, not every one. The profile shows roughly 150,000 clones, roughly 83% of them singletons. The sequenced material came from peripheral blood. The receptors shown here come from an elderly woman with active or convalescent COVID-19. CDR3s include the opening cysteine and the closing phenylalanine or tryptophan. Fields, in order: CDR3 protein, CDR3 DNA, J gene, D gene, V gene, clone size. D genes are given only for firm matches. Clone sizes are given selectively: once, few, many, or a class where the clone is expanded.

CASSSGTGGVLNNQPQHF TGTGCCAGCAGTTCCGGGACAGGGGGCGTGTTAAACAATCAGCCCCAGCATTTT TRBJ1-5 TRBD1 TRBV27 few
CASSDQKGGAVGYTF TGTGCCAGCAGTGACCAAAAAGGGGGGGCCGTCGGCTACACCTTC TRBJ1-2 . TRBV25-1 .
CASSGTLQGDYGYTF TGTGCCAGCAGCGGTACTTTACAGGGCGACTATGGCTACACCTTC TRBJ1-2 . TRBV7-2 .
CASGQGGMNTEAFF TGTGCCTCCGGACAGGGGGGCATGAACACTGAAGCTTTCTTT TRBJ1-1 TRBD1 TRBV10-3 .
CASSVAGDSNQPQHF TGTGCCAGCAGCGTAGCCGGGGATAGCAATCAGCCCCAGCATTTT TRBJ1-5 . TRBV9 .
CASSTASFDTEAFF TGTGCCAGCAGTACAGCCAGCTTTGACACTGAAGCTTTCTTT TRBJ1-1 . TRBV6-2/TRBV6-3 .
CASSTTTKDEQYF TGTGCCAGTAGTACCACTACAAAGGACGAGCAGTACTTC TRBJ2-7 . TRBV19 .
CASSFIGTGNSPLHF TGTGCCAGCAGCTTCATCGGGACAGGGAATTCACCCCTCCACTTT TRBJ1-6 TRBD1 TRBV5-6 .
CASRPSGDRAPDTQYF TGTGCCAGCAGACCATCCGGAGACAGGGCCCCAGATACGCAGTATTTT TRBJ2-3 TRBD1 TRBV7-2 .
CAISGGRGPLRTDGYTF TGTGCCATCAGTGGGGGAAGGGGGCCTCTCCGAACGGATGGCTACACCTTC TRBJ1-2 TRBD1 TRBV10-3 .
CASSQGAANEKLFF TGTGCCAGCTCCCAGGGGGCTGCTAATGAAAAACTGTTTTTT TRBJ1-4 TRBD1 TRBV18 .
CASKEDVSVSGANVLTF TGTGCCAGCAAGGAGGACGTGAGCGTCTCTGGGGCCAACGTCCTGACTTTC TRBJ2-6 . TRBV2 few
CASVRGPSGVPEQFF TGTGCCAGCGTCCGGGGGCCTAGCGGGGTACCTGAGCAGTTCTTC TRBJ2-1 TRBD2 TRBV6-5 .
CASSLRGTGDNSPLHF TGTGCCAGCAGCTTAAGAGGTACAGGGGACAATTCACCCCTCCACTTT TRBJ1-6 TRBD1 TRBV7-2 .